Below, 25 T cell receptor beta chains from the same sample are listed, as sequenced in a study of beta chain features in type 1 diabetes. The sequenced template was cDNA made from the entire isolated RNA. Clones were read by immunoSEQ multiplex PCR, and TCRdb kept only the in-frame ones, dropping some. The repertoire holds tens of thousands of clones, with 50% to 60% as singletons. Study-level results: Type 1 diabetes patients showed a moderate but significant shortening of TCRB CDR3s in all four CD4+ subsets.

Which antigens these TCRs recognize remains unknown. Specimen: stem cell memory CD4+ T cells from blood. The receptors stem from a man aged 18 to 30 with type 1 diabetes.

The chain combines TRBV18 with TRBJ2-5; 14 bases are shared with TRBD2. CDR1 and CDR2 from the germline V gene are KGHSH and LQKENI. This CDR3 comprises 18 residues. The ends lost 0 bases at V and 1 base at J; junction bases unmatched: 4. The CDR3 sequence is CASSPPTSGGAIQETQYF. CDR3 in DNA: TGTGCCAGCTCACCACCGACTAGCGGGGGGGCCATCCAAGAGACCCAGTACTTC.

This rearrangement joins TRBV19 to TRBJ1-2, with a weak D call TRBD1 (6 bases). V was trimmed by 3 bases and J by 5 bases, leaving 13 bases between them. CDR3 size: 14 residues. CDR1 is LNHDA, CDR2 SQIVND, per germline (reference sequence). The DNA for the CDR3 is TGTGCCAGTAGTATCAACAGGGCGGTGTATGGCTACACCTTC. Translated, it gives CASSINRAVYGYTF.

The rearrangement links TRBV6-1 to TRBJ2-5, with D tentatively TRBD2 (5 bases). Germline V gene lookup returns CDR1 MNHNS and CDR2 SASEGT. Trimming cost V 4 bases and J 2 bases, with 11 bases left between them. This CDR3 spans 14 amino acids. CDR3 sequence (DNA): TGTGCCAGCAGTGGGGGAGTAAGGCAAGAGACCCAGTACTTC. Protein product: CASSGGVRQETQYF.

CDR3 sequence: CACRTSGRGETQYF. CDR3 DNA: TGTGCCTGCCGGACTAGCGGGAGAGGGGAGACCCAGTACTTC. The rearrangement links TRBV30 to TRBJ2-5; TRBD2 aligns across 13 bases. Germline V gives CDR1 GTSNPN, CDR2 SVGIG (reference sequence). V lost 6 bases to trimming and J lost 5 bases; unmatched junction nucleotides: 6. This CDR3 has 14 amino acids.

This chain links TRBV6-1 with TRBJ2-7, with D tentatively TRBD2 (7 bases). V lost 7 bases and J lost 4, with 20 bases in between. CDR1 MNHNS and CDR2 SASEGT come from the germline V gene. The CDR3 covers 15 residues. CDR3 amino acids: CASTPGGASRYEQYF. CDR3 nucleotides: TGTGCCAGCACCCCGGGGGGCGCGTCCCGTTACGAGCAGTACTTC.

The chain links TRBV18 to TRBJ1-2; possible D gene TRBD1, 6 bases. CDR1 is KGHSH, CDR2 LQKENI, per germline. CDR3 length: 14 amino acids. V was clipped by 1 base and J by 3 bases, with 9 bases between them. The CDR3 here is CASSPQGEHYGYTF. The DNA for the CDR3 is TGTGCCAGCTCACCACAGGGGGAGCACTATGGCTACACCTTC.

The chain combines TRBV7-9 with TRBJ2-2; the D gene is possibly TRBD1 (5 bases). The CDR3 contains 15 residues. The V end was cut by 6 bases, the J end by 0 bases, with 11 bases between. CDR1 and CDR2 (germline): SEHNR, FQNEAQ (reference sequence). The CDR3: CASSQGSANTGELFF. The CDR3 DNA reads as TGTGCCAGCAGTCAGGGTTCGGCGAACACCGGGGAGCTGTTTTTT.

This clone was observed a handful of times. The chain couples TRBV7-2 to TRBJ2-5, with D tentatively TRBD1 (6 bases). Germline V lookup: CDR1 SGHTA, CDR2 FQGNSA. CDR3 length: 14 amino acids. Trimming removed 1 base from V and 4 bases from J, with 10 bases in between. The CDR3 here is CASSLEGRGETQYF. CDR3 in DNA: TGTGCCAGCAGCTTAGAGGGCAGGGGAGAGACCCAGTACTTC.

This chain joins TRBV28 and TRBJ1-1; TRBD1 is a possible D gene (5 bases). CDR1 is MDHEN, CDR2 SYDVKM, per germline. CDR3 length: 14 residues. V lost 8 bases and J lost 8, with 21 bases in between. CDR3 sequence: CASQLWGRKTEAFF. The CDR3 DNA reads TGTGCCAGCCAGCTATGGGGCAGGAAGACGGAAGCTTTCTTT.

The CDR3 here is CASSQQGGYTGELFF. CDR3 coding DNA: TGTGCCAGCAGCCAACAGGGGGGGTACACCGGGGAGCTGTTTTTT. This chain uses TRBV7-9 with TRBJ2-2; TRBD1 is a possible D gene (8 bases). The CDR3 is made up of 15 amino acids. Trimming left V 5 bases short and J 3 bases short, with 13 bases between. Germline V gives CDR1 SEHNR, CDR2 FQNEAQ (reference sequence). Combining the CDR3 with reference TRBV7-9 and TRBJ2-2 gives the whole variable domain DTGVSQNPRHKITKRGQNVTFRCDPISEHNRLYWYRQTLGQGPEFLTYFQNEAQLEKSRLLSDRFSAERPKGSFSTLEIQRTEQGDSAMYLCASSQQGGYTGELFFGEGSRLTVL.

The gene calls are TRBV5-6 and TRBJ1-2; 8 bases match TRBD1. The CDR3 covers 14 residues. V gave up 4 bases and J gave up 4 bases; unmatched junction bases: 6. Germline V gives CDR1 SGHDT, CDR2 YYEEEE. Written as DNA, the CDR3 is TGTGCCAGCAGCGTTCCCGGGACAGGCTATGGCTACACCTTC. Amino acid sequence: CASSVPGTGYGYTF. The full variable domain, in which reference TRBV5-6 and TRBJ1-2 provide the parts outside the CDR3, is DAGVTQSPTHLIKTRGQQVTLRCSPKSGHDTVSWYQQALGQGPQFIFQYYEEEERQRGNFPDRFSGHQFPNYSSELNVNALLLGDSALYLCASSVPGTGYGYTFGSGTRLTVV.

This clone was counted a few times. The V and J genes are TRBV5-1 and TRBJ2-5, with 12 bases matching TRBD2. CDR3 length: 14 amino acids. After removal of 7 bases from V and 4 bases from J, the junction contained 5 bases not matched to a gene. From germline, CDR1 is SGHRS and CDR2 YFSETQ. As DNA, the CDR3 is TGCGCCAGCGCTAGCGGGAGGGCCCGAGAGACCCAGTACTTC. Translating it yields CASASGRARETQYF.

This clone was counted a few times. The CDR3 DNA reads TGTGCCAGGACAGCCACTGTCGGCAATGAGCAGTTCTTC. Translated: CARTATVGNEQFF. This sequence joins TRBV2 and TRBJ2-1; D might be TRBD1 (5 bases). The CDR3 length is 13 residues. Germline CDR1 is SNHLY and CDR2 is FYNNEI. Trimming shortened V by 9 bases and J by 6 bases, and 15 bases separated the two germline ends.

This chain links TRBV28 with TRBJ1-1; D remains ambiguous. Trimming took 5 bases from V and 0 from J, leaving 16 bases between them. This CDR3 has 16 amino acids. The germline gives CDR1 MDHEN, CDR2 SYDVKM. The CDR3 DNA sequence: TGTGCCAGCAGTCCATTTCCGTGGCGGGTGAACACTGAAGCTTTCTTT. This sequence encodes CASSPFPWRVNTEAFF.

This clone was picked up a small number of times. This sequence joins TRBV7-9 and TRBJ1-1; D is unresolved. V lost 6 bases, J lost 2 bases, and 13 bases lay in between. Germline CDR1 is SEHNR and CDR2 is FQNEAQ (reference sequence). The CDR3 consists of 14 residues. The CDR3 DNA sequence: TGTGCCAGCAGTATCTTAAAAATCAACACTGAAGCTTTCTTT. Translating gives CASSILKINTEAFF. Variable domain in full (rest from reference TRBV7-9 and TRBJ1-1): DTGVSQNPRHKITKRGQNVTFRCDPISEHNRLYWYRQTLGQGPEFLTYFQNEAQLEKSRLLSDRFSAERPKGSFSTLEIQRTEQGDSAMYLCASSILKINTEAFFGQGTRLTVV.

This clone was detected a few times. The chain links TRBV28 to TRBJ2-1, with 7 bases lining up with TRBD2. V shed 6 bases, J shed 0 bases, and the junction held 8 bases outside the gene matches. Germline values: CDR1 MDHEN, CDR2 SYDVKM. This CDR3 has 16 residues. The CDR3 DNA reads TGTGCCAGCAGCCTCTTGGGGGGGTCCTCCTACAATGAGCAGTTCTTC. Translating gives CASSLLGGSSYNEQFF.

The chain uses TRBV5-1 and TRBJ2-3; TRBD2 aligns across 7 bases. The CDR3 length is 17 residues. The germline V gene has CDR1 SGHRS and CDR2 YFSETQ. V gave up 0 bases and J gave up 4 bases; unmatched junction bases: 11. The CDR3, as DNA: TGCGCCAGCAGCTTGGGGGGCCAGGCGGGAGCGGCAGATACGCAGTATTTT. Translated: CASSLGGQAGAADTQYF.

This clone was seen just once. The chain employs TRBV15 and TRBJ2-5, with a weak D call TRBD1 (6 bases). Germline V gene lookup returns CDR1 LNHNV and CDR2 YYDKDF (reference sequence). The CDR3 length is 16 residues. Trimming cost V 4 bases and J 2 bases, with 17 bases left between them. Here the CDR3 reads CATSMRQVVGQETQYF. The CDR3 coding sequence is TGTGCCACCAGCATGCGACAGGTTGTGGGTCAAGAGACCCAGTACTTC. Combining the CDR3 with reference TRBV15 and TRBJ2-5 gives the whole variable domain DAMVIQNPRYQVTQFGKPVTLSCSQTLNHNVMYWYQQKSSQAPKLLFHYYDKDFNNEADTPDNFQSRRPNTSFCFLDIRSPGLGDTAMYLCATSMRQVVGQETQYFGPGTRLLVL.

The rearrangement links TRBV5-1 to TRBJ1-1; tentative D call: TRBD1 (5 bases). Germline V gene lookup returns CDR1 SGHRS and CDR2 YFSETQ. This CDR3 has 13 residues. The V gene lost 0 bases and the J gene lost 3 bases, with 6 bases spanning the gap. The CDR3 bases are TGCGCCAGCAGCTTGGTAGGGGACACTGAAGCTTTCTTT. This sequence encodes CASSLVGDTEAFF.

The chain uses TRBV19 and TRBJ1-1; D is uncertain. This CDR3 has 14 residues. The germline V gene encodes CDR1 LNHDA and CDR2 SQIVND (reference sequence). V lost 7 bases and J 1 base, leaving 13 bases between the germline ends. CDR3 DNA: TGTGCCAGTACTCCGAGGCCGGGGAACACTGAAGCTTTCTTT. Its translation is CASTPRPGNTEAFF.

V gene TRBV5-1 combines with J gene TRBJ2-1; 7 bases match TRBD2. Trimming at V came to 4 bases and at J to 2 bases, leaving 6 bases not matched to a gene. The CDR3 is 15 amino acids. CDR1 is SGHRS and CDR2 is YFSETQ in the germline V gene. CDR3 loop: CASSGGDRAYNEQFF. In nucleotides, the CDR3 is TGCGCCAGCAGCGGGGGGGACCGAGCCTACAATGAGCAGTTCTTC.

V usage is TRBV29-1 and J usage is TRBJ2-5; 7 nucleotides agree with TRBD1. The better agreement between TRBJ2-7 and the DNA end casts doubt on the J call. Per germline, CDR1 SQVTM and CDR2 ANQGSEA. CDR3 length: 14 amino acids. CDR3 protein: CSVSTGASSYEQYF. CDR3 DNA sequence: TGCAGCGTTTCTACAGGGGCAAGCTCCTACGAGCAGTACTTC.

The gene calls are TRBV30 and TRBJ2-5, with D possibly TRBD2 on 6 matching bases. Germline V CDR1 and CDR2: GTSNPN, SVGIG (reference sequence). The V gene lost 0 bases and the J gene lost 4 bases, with 18 bases spanning the gap. This CDR3 is built from 16 residues. The DNA of the CDR3 is TGTGCCTGGAGTGTACGGGCGTGGGGCGGGGCAGAGACCCAGTACTTC. This translates into CAWSVRAWGGAETQYF.

The chain employs TRBV28 and TRBJ2-4; 11 bases align to TRBD1. Trimming removed 1 base from V and 6 bases from J; junction bases left unmatched: 2. Germline V gene sequence: CDR1 MDHEN, CDR2 SYDVKM. This CDR3 spans 15 amino acids. The CDR3 region has the DNA TGTGCCAGCAGTTTATCCGGGACAGGGGGAAACATTCAGTACTTC. Amino acid sequence: CASSLSGTGGNIQYF.

The chain links TRBV10-1 to TRBJ2-1; D may be TRBD2 (5 bases). The CDR3 totals 14 residues. Trimming removed 3 bases from V and 9 bases from J, with 15 bases in between. Germline CDR1 reads WNHNN; CDR2 reads SYGVQD (reference sequence). The CDR3 nucleotides read TGCGCCAGCAGTGATCCGGGAACATTTGGTGAGCAGTTCTTC. Protein sequence: CASSDPGTFGEQFF.